This T cell receptor beta chain was identified during a study of T cells in Graves' hyperthyroidism and ophthalmopathy. On the study more broadly: At initial diagnosis, before any treatment had begun, peripheral blood was obtained.

Ophthalmopathy cases scored 3 or more on the Clinical Activity Score and 4 or more on NOSPECS grade, with duration below 3 months. General study results and limits: Ophthalmopathy prediction by the model preceded onset by a median 6.5 months. Classification by a 13 V-J model distinguished ophthalmopathy from stable hyperthyroidism.

RNA transcripts served as the template for amplifying TCR beta CDR3 regions. The HTBI set primed first-round TCR CDR3 RT-PCR. TCRdb called the multiplex PCR reads again in MiXCR, with one record for every CDR3 protein. The table lists roughly 400,000 distinct CDR3 sequences, over 12% of them singletons. This clonotype was counted many times. The antigen remains undetermined. The length of the CDR3 is 16 residues. V was pared by 6 bases and J by 4 bases, with 8 bases of the junction left unmatched. The rearrangement links TRBV12-3 or TRBV12-4 to TRBJ2-2, with 10 nucleotides matching TRBD2. The sample consisted of blood. The origin of this receptor is a man aged 50-59 years with Graves' ophthalmopathy. DNA of the CDR3: TGTGCCAGCAGAGTGGAGCGGGAGGGCGTCACCGGGGAGCTGTTTTTT. Its translation: CASRVEREGVTGELFF.